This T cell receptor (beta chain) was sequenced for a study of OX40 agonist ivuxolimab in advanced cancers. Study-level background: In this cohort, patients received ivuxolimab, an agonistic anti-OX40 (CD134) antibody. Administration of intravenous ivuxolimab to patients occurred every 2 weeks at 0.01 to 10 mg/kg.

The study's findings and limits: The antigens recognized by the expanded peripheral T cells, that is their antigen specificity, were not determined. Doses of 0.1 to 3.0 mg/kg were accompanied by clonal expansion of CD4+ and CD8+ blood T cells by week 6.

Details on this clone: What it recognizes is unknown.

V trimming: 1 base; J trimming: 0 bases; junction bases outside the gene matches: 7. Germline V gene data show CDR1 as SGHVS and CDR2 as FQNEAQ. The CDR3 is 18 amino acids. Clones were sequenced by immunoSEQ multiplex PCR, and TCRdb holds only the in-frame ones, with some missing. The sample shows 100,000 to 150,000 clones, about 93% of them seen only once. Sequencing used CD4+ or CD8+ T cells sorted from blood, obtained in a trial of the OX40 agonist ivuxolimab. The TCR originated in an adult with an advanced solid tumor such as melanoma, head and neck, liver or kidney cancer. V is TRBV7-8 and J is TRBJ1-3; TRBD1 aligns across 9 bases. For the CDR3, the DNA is TGTGCCAGCAGCTTAGGCCCCCCGACAGGGGGCTCTGGAAACACCATATATTTT. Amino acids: CASSLGPPTGGSGNTIYF.